These 5 T cell receptor beta chains came from one sample sequenced in a study of identical twins. From the 5' RACE reads, TCRdb called clonotypes with MiXCR, one entry per CDR3 protein. The sample includes 1.5 million to 2 million distinct CDR3 sequences, roughly 35% seen only once; the top ten take 0.27%. Sample: cord blood. The receptors originated from a newborn girl in good health.

The V gene is TRBV11-2, the J gene TRBJ2-3; D possibly corresponds to TRBD1 (6 bases). The V end was cut by 2 bases, the J end by 3 bases, with 12 bases between. This CDR3 is 15 amino acids long. Germline V gives CDR1 SGHAT, CDR2 FQNNGV. CDR3 amino acids: CASSLLRTETDTQYF. CDR3 DNA: TGTGCCAGCAGCTTACTCCGGACAGAGACAGATACGCAGTATTTT.

The V and J genes are TRBV25-1 and TRBJ2-3; D remains ambiguous. CDR3 length: 12 amino acids. The germline V and J ends were trimmed by 2 bases and 9 bases, with 9 bases remaining between them. Germline lookup yields CDR1 MGHDK and CDR2 SYGVNS. The CDR3 reads CASSEPLGTQYF. The CDR3 nucleotides are TGTGCCAGCAGTGAACCCCTAGGAACGCAGTATTTT.

The chain joins TRBV4-1 to TRBJ2-1; no clear D gene. CDR3 length: 13 residues. Germline V gene data show CDR1 as MGHRA and CDR2 as YSYEKL. Trimming took 2 bases from V and 6 from J, leaving 8 bases between them. CDR3 sequence: CASSQQPGNEQFF. The CDR3 DNA follows: TGCGCCAGCAGCCAACAGCCCGGCAATGAGCAGTTCTTC.

J is TRBJ2-1 and V is TRBV7-2, with 9 nucleotides matching TRBD2. Germline lookup yields CDR1 SGHTA and CDR2 FQGNSA. Losses at the gene ends were 7 bases for V and 3 bases for J; bases not matched to a gene: 10. This CDR3 contains 16 residues. CDR3 sequence (DNA): TGTGCCAGCACAACTAGCGGGCAAAGAAACTACAATGAGCAGTTCTTC. This encodes CASTTSGQRNYNEQFF.

This clonotype was counted at least ten times. The gene calls are TRBV6-1 and TRBJ2-1, with 7 bases lining up with TRBD2. The J segment lost 4 bases and the V segment lost 6 bases, leaving 0 bases of the junction unmatched. Germline V gene sequence: CDR1 MNHNS, CDR2 SASEGT. The CDR3 runs 12 residues. This CDR3 reads CASRGLYNEQFF. CDR3 DNA: TGTGCCAGCAGGGGACTATACAATGAGCAGTTCTTC.